The present T cell receptor (beta chain) was sequenced within a study of CD8+ T cells in alopecia areata. Study summary: Twice daily, treated patients received 5 to 10 mg of oral tofacitinib. Patients took tofacitinib for 6 to 18 months, followed by 6 drug-free months.

The CDR3 sequence is 12 residues long. V was pared by 4 bases and J by 4 bases, with 4 bases of the junction left unmatched. The germline V gene has CDR1 GTSNPN and CDR2 SVGIG (reference sequence). Comments on this clone: As yet, its antigen is unknown.

In each case, RNA was isolated and then reverse transcribed into cDNA as the sequencing template. The data were produced by immunoSEQ multiplex PCR, yet TCRdb's version contains in-frame clones alone and is incomplete. The table has some 180,000 clones, roughly 60% seen once; the top ten hold roughly 1.7%. Peripheral blood samples and lesional scalp punch biopsies were obtained from alopecia areata patients. Study-wide results and caveats: Normal skin's resident alphabeta T cells are sequenced alongside lesional scalp T cells.

V and J are TRBV30 and TRBJ2-7, with 7 bases matching TRBD1. This TCR derives from a human donor with alopecia areata. This material consisted of CD4+ T cells sorted from blood, taken at week 0. The CDR3, as DNA: TGTGCCTGGACAGGGGGTCGGTACGAGCAGTACTTC. Translation gives CAWTGGRYEQYF.